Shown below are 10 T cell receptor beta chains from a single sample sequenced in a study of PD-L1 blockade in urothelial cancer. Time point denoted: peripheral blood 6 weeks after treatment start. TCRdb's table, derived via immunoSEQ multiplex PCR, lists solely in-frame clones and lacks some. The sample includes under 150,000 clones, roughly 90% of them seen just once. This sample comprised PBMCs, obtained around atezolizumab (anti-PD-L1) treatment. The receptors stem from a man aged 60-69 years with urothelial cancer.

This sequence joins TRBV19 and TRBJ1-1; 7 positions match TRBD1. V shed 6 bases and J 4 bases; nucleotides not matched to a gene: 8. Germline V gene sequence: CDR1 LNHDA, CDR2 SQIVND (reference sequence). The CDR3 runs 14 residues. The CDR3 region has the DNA TGTGCCAGTAGCCTGGGACAGCTGGGCACTGAAGCTTTCTTT. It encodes CASSLGQLGTEAFF.

The CDR3 spells CASCTGSVVYEQYF. The CDR3 DNA follows: TGTGCCAGCTGTACAGGGAGTGTTGTCTACGAGCAGTACTTC. J is TRBJ2-7 and V is TRBV6-1; tentatively, D is TRBD1 (6 bases). The CDR3 consists of 14 residues. Germline V CDR1 and CDR2: MNHNS, SASEGT. The ends were cut back, 8 bases at V and 3 bases at J, with 17 bases in the middle.

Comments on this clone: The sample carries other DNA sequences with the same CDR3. The CDR3 nucleotides are TGCGCCAGCAGCTCCGGGCAGGGTGCCTACAATGAGCAGTTCTTC. Translated: CASSSGQGAYNEQFF. The genes are TRBV5-1 and TRBJ2-1; a possible D gene is TRBD1 (5 bases). CDR1 SGHRS and CDR2 YFSETQ come from the germline V gene. Trimming pared 3 bases from V and 2 bases from J, leaving 12 bases between. The CDR3 is 15 amino acids.

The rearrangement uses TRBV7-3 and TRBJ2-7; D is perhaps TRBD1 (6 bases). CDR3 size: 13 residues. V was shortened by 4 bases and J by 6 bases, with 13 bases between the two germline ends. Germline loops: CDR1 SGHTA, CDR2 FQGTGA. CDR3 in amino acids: CASSSGTGSEQYF. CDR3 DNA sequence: TGTGCCAGCAGCTCCGGAACAGGGAGCGAGCAGTACTTC.

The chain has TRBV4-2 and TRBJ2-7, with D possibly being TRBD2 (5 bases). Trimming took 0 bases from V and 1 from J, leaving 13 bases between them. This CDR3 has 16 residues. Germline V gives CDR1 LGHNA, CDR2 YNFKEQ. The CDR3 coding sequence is TGTGCCAGCAGCCAAGACCCCCCGGGGTTATCCTACGAGCAGTACTTC. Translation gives CASSQDPPGLSYEQYF.

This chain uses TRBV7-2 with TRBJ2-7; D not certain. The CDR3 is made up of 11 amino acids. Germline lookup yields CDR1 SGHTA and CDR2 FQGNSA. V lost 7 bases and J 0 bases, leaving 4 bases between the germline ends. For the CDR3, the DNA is TGTGCCAGCACAATCTCCTACGAGCAGTACTTC. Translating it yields CASTISYEQYF.

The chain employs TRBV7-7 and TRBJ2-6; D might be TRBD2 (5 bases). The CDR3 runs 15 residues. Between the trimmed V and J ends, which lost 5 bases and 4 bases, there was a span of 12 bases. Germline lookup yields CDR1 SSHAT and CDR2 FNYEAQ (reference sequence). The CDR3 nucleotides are TGTGCCAGCAGCCCTCGGGGTTCAGGGGCCAACGTCCTGACTTTC. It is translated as CASSPRGSGANVLTF.

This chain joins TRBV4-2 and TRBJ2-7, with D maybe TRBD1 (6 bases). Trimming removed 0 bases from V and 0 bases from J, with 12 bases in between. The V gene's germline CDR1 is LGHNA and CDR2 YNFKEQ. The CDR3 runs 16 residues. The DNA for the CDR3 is TGTGCCAGCAGCCAAGAGGGGGCTGGGAGCTCCTACGAGCAGTACTTC. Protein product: CASSQEGAGSSYEQYF.

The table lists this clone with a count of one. CDR3 in DNA: TGTGCCAGCAGCTTAATTTCCCCGGTGACTGAAGCTTTCTTT. As protein: CASSLISPVTEAFF. The chain carries TRBV7-3 and TRBJ1-1; D remains ambiguous. The germline gives CDR1 SGHTA, CDR2 FQGTGA. Trimming pared 1 base from V and 5 bases from J, leaving 11 bases between. The CDR3 sequence is 14 residues long.

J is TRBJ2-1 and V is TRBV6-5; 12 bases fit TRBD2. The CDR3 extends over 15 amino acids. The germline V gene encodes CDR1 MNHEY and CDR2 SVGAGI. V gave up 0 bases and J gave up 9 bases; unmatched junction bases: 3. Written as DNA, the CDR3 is TGTGCCAGCAGTTACTCGACTAGCGGGAGCACTGAGCAGTTCTTC. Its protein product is CASSYSTSGSTEQFF.